This T cell receptor beta chain came from a study of vaccination effects on CD4 cells after COVID-19. TCRdb's table, derived via immunoSEQ multiplex PCR, lists solely in-frame clones and lacks some. The table shows 45,000 to 70,000 clones, with 76% occurring only once. Points from the study as a whole: There was marked clonal contraction among infection- and vaccine-induced clones late after vaccination.

Turning to this clone: Its target is not known.

Under the ViraFEST assay, PBMC were stimulated with viral peptide pools so that antigen-specific CD4+ T cells expanded. Sequencing was performed afterwards. Around day 10 of culture, CD4+ T cells were separated out. Infection dated between March and December 2020, before the Alpha, Beta and Delta variants reached the United States. Supplemented with around 9.6 IU/ml IL-2 and 9.5 to 10 ug/ml peptides, fewer than 2.5 million PBMC per well were kept in culture. Cells in the negative control culture received an HIV-1 Nef peptide pool. This CDR3 is built from 15 residues. V lost 7 bases, J lost 3 bases, and 15 bases lay in between. Germline loops: CDR1 SGHTA, CDR2 FQGTGA.

The chain is built from TRBV7-3 and TRBJ2-2, with D hard to call. The starting material was CD4+ T cells from PBMCs cultured with HIV peptides, obtained before COVID-19 vaccination. The subset denotes: HIV-1 Nef peptide pool negative control/reference culture. The source of this sequence is a human donor who had a prior SARS-CoV-2 infection. CDR3 DNA sequence: TGTGCCAGCAACCCCGGTGGGCCCGACACCGGGGAGCTGTTTTTT. Translating gives CASNPGGPDTGELFF.